The sequence of this TCR beta chain was determined in a study of blood T cell repertoires in COVID-19. Turning to the study itself: The origin of the acute and convalescent COVID-19 samples was the United States, Italy and Spain.

Deletions cut 2 bases from V and 4 bases from J, with 11 bases between. CDR3 length: 14 residues. The germline CDR1 and CDR2 sequences are SNHLY and FYNNEI. Sequencing used immunoSEQ multiplex PCR; TCRdb keeps in-frame clones, though not all of them. The table includes 200,000 to 250,000 clones, over 65% detected once. Sequencing was done on a sample of PBMCs or T cells enriched from blood (not recorded which). This sequence originates from a woman aged 55-69 years who had recovered from COVID-19. The gene calls are TRBV2 and TRBJ2-5; D remains unclear. This chain's CDR3 is CASSEIVRGETQYF. The CDR3 DNA follows: TGTGCCAGCAGTGAAATTGTTAGAGGAGAGACCCAGTACTTC.